The sequence of this T cell receptor (beta chain) was determined in a study of T cells in Graves' hyperthyroidism and ophthalmopathy. As for the study in general: Initial diagnosis, before any treatment, was when peripheral blood was collected.

The table lists this clonotype with a few counts. The antigen remains undetermined. Whole-study findings and limits: From stable hyperthyroidism, ophthalmopathy was separated by a 13 V-J model.

Under 3 months was the duration of disease in ophthalmopathy patients, who also had a Clinical Activity Score of at least 3 and a NOSPECS grade of at least 4. Approximately 10 ml of fresh peripheral blood supplied the PBMCs. Amplified TCR beta CDR3 regions came from RNA transcripts. The TCR CDR3 was amplified in a first-round RT-PCR using the HTBI primer set. TCRdb reanalysed the multiplex PCR reads using MiXCR and keeps one entry per CDR3 protein. The sample shows 400,000 to 550,000 distinct CDR3 sequences, less than 25% of them seen only once. The TCR originated in a woman aged 30 to 39 with Graves' ophthalmopathy. Source material: blood.

CDR3 nucleotide sequence: TGCGCCAGCACCAATCGGGGGGACGACACTGAAGCTTTCTTT. It translates to CASTNRGDDTEAFF. The V and J genes are TRBV5-1 and TRBJ1-1; tentatively, D is TRBD1 (5 bases). The CDR3 is made up of 14 amino acids. CDR1 and CDR2 from the germline V gene are SGHRS and YFSETQ. V shed 6 bases and J shed 3 bases, with 15 bases lying between them.